This T cell receptor (beta chain) originates from a study of CD8 T cells in Susac syndrome. RNA, at about 0.5 to 1 ug, was reverse transcribed with random hexamers. A multiplex approach, immunoSEQ multiplex PCR, amplified TCR beta CDR3 across 54 Vbeta and 13 Jbeta. TCRdb re-called the immunoSEQ multiplex PCR reads through MiXCR, storing one row per CDR3 protein. The sample contains some 160,000 distinct CDR3 sequences, almost 96% of which appear only once. Sequencing input: CD4+ T cells from PBMCs. The source is a human donor with Susac syndrome.

The CDR3 is CASSRLVAGGSSYNEQFF. In DNA, the CDR3 is TGTGCCAGCAGCCGGCTCGTTGCTGGGGGGAGCTCCTACAATGAGCAGTTCTTC. The rearrangement uses TRBV5-6 and TRBJ2-1; D perhaps matches TRBD2 (6 bases). The CDR3 runs 18 residues. Germline V gene data show CDR1 as SGHDT and CDR2 as YYEEEE. Between the trimmed V and J ends, which lost 4 bases and 0 bases, there was a span of 20 bases.